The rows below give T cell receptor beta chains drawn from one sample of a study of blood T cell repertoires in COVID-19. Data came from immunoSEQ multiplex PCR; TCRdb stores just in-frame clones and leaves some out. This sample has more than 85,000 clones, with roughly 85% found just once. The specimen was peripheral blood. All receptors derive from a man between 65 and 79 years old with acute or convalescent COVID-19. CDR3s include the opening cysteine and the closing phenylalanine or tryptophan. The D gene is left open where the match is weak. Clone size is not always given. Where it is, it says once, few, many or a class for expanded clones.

CASSYDSRNTEAFF | TGTGCCAGCAGTTACGACAGCAGGAACACTGAAGCTTTCTTT | NA | TRBJ1-1 | TRBV6-5 | NA
CAISAGTGENTGELFF | TGTGCCATCAGTGCCGGGACAGGGGAGAACACCGGGGAGCTGTTTTTT | TRBD1 | TRBJ2-2 | TRBV10-3 | NA
CASSPTGQRNQPQHF | TGTGCCAGCAGCCCTACTGGACAGCGCAATCAGCCCCAGCATTTT | NA | TRBJ1-5 | TRBV9 | NA
CASSIGQPTDTQYF | TGTGCCAGTAGTATAGGACAGCCCACAGATACGCAGTATTTT | NA | TRBJ2-3 | TRBV19 | NA
CASSPHSPRQAGSEAFF | TGTGCCAGCAGTCCCCATTCCCCCCGACAGGCCGGGTCTGAAGCTTTCTTT | NA | TRBJ1-1 | TRBV28 | NA
CASSQETTGTGRGQPQHF | TGCGCCAGCAGCCAGGAAACCACCGGGACAGGGCGCGGTCAGCCCCAGCATTTT | TRBD1 | TRBJ1-5 | TRBV4-1 | NA
CASSATTGSDIQYF | TGCGCCAGCAGCGCCACGACAGGGTCGGACATTCAGTACTTC | TRBD1 | TRBJ2-4 | TRBV5-1 | few
CASSLTSGGALGKETQYF | TGCGCCAGCAGCTTGACTAGCGGGGGGGCCTTGGGAAAAGAGACCCAGTACTTC | TRBD2 | TRBJ2-5 | TRBV5-1 | NA
CASILQGAPNYGYTF | TGTGCCAGCATCCTACAGGGGGCCCCCAACTATGGCTACACCTTC | TRBD1 | TRBJ1-2 | TRBV28 | NA
CASSNANRGEQYF | TGTGCCAGCAGTAACGCAAACAGGGGCGAGCAGTACTTC | TRBD1 | TRBJ2-7 | TRBV28 | NA
CAWKGQRNSPLHF | TGTGCCTGGAAAGGACAGCGGAATTCACCCCTCCACTTT | NA | TRBJ1-6 | TRBV30 | NA